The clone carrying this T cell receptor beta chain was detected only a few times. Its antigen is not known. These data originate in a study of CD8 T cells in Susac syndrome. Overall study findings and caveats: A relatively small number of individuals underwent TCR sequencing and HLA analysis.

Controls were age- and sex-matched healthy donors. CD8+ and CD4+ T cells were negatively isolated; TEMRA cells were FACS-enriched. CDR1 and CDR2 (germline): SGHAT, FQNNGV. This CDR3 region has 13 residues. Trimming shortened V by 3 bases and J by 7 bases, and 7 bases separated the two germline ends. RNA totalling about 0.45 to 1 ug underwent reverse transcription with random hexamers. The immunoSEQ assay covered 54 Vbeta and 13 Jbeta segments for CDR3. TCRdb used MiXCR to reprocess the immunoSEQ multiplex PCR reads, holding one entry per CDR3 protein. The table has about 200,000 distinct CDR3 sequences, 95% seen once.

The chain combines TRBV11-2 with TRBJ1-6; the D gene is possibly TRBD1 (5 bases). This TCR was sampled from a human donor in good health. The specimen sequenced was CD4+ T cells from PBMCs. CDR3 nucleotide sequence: TGTGCCAGCAGCTTGGGGGTGAATTCACCCCTCCACTTT. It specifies CASSLGVNSPLHF. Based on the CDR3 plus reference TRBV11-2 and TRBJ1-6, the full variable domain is EAGVAQSPRYKIIEKRQSVAFWCNPISGHATLYWYQQILGQGPKLLIQFQNNGVVDDSQLPKDRFSAERLKGVDSTLKIQPAKLEDSAVYLCASSLGVNSPLHFGNGTRLTVT.